Presented here are 18 T cell receptor beta chains from one specimen sequenced in a study of T-cell reconstitution after alpha-beta-depleted transplantation in children. Researchers prepared the TCRbeta library using unique molecular identifiers, the study reports. TCRdb processed the PCR reads anew with MiXCR; each CDR3 protein has one entry. The repertoire consists of 200,000 to 250,000 distinct CDR3 sequences, with roughly 10% occurring once and the leading ten covering 5% to 7%. The material sequenced was PBMCs from the stem cell graft donor, taken from the stem cell graft. The receptor set was obtained from a human donor who donated a stem cell graft to a child with acute lymphoblastic leukemia.

This clonotype appeared many times. This chain connects TRBV29-1 to TRBJ1-1, with D perhaps matching TRBD1 (6 bases). V was cut by 7 bases and J by 4 bases, with 13 bases left in between. Per germline, CDR1 SQVTM and CDR2 ANQGSEA. The CDR3 is made up of 12 amino acids. CDR3 amino acids: CSGNRVTTEAFF. CDR3 DNA: TGCAGCGGAAACAGGGTCACCACTGAAGCTTTCTTT.

This clonotype was seen many times. As DNA, the CDR3 is TGTGCCATCAAATCTTCCGGCAACGAGCAGTACTTC. It is translated as CAIKSSGNEQYF. The chain employs TRBV10-3 and TRBJ2-7; no definite D call. This CDR3 has 12 residues. Germline V gives CDR1 ENHRY, CDR2 SYGVKD. V dropped 7 bases and J dropped 5 bases, with 12 bases sitting between them.

The sample holds many counts of this clonotype. The V and J genes are TRBV5-6 and TRBJ2-5; perhaps TRBD1 as D (5 bases). The germline V gene has CDR1 SGHDT and CDR2 YYEEEE. This CDR3 contains 15 residues. V was clipped by 4 bases and J by 5 bases, with 18 bases between them. The chain's CDR3 is CASSNLGRSGETQYF. In nucleotides, the CDR3 is TGTGCCAGCAGCAACCTAGGACGGTCAGGGGAGACCCAGTACTTC.

The chain links TRBV2 to TRBJ1-2; 11 nucleotides line up with TRBD1. This CDR3 comprises 13 residues. V lost 7 bases and J lost 6; bases outside the gene matches: 4. Germline assignment: CDR1 SNHLY and CDR2 FYNNEI. The CDR3 coding sequence is TGTGCCAGCAAACCGGGACAGGGGGATGGCTACACCTTC. It encodes CASKPGQGDGYTF.

The chain couples TRBV30 to TRBJ2-1; the match to TRBD2 covers 11 bases. Trimming took 1 base from V and 7 from J; bases not matched to a gene: 12. The CDR3 covers 17 residues. CDR1 and CDR2 (germline): GTSNPN, SVGIG (reference sequence). The CDR3 DNA reads as TGTGCCTGGAGTGCTCATAGCGGGGGGGCCTTTCGGAATGAGCAGTTCTTC. Protein product: CAWSAHSGGAFRNEQFF.

There are many counts of this clonotype. The V and J genes are TRBV7-9 and TRBJ2-7; TRBD1 agrees at 8 bases. The CDR3 length is 17 residues. V lost 5 bases to trimming and J lost 2 bases; unmatched junction nucleotides: 14. Germline assignment: CDR1 SEHNR and CDR2 FQNEAQ (reference sequence). The CDR3 nucleotides read TGTGCCAGCAGCGACGAATCCGGGACAGGTCCCCCCTACGAGCAGTACTTC. It is translated as CASSDESGTGPPYEQYF.

This clonotype appeared many times. V gene TRBV3-1 combines with J gene TRBJ2-2; 10 nucleotides align to TRBD1. Per the germline V gene, CDR1 is LGHDT and CDR2 is YNNKEL (reference sequence). This CDR3 has 17 amino acids. Losses at the gene ends were 6 bases for V and 6 bases for J; bases not matched to a gene: 13. Written as DNA, the CDR3 is TGTGCCAGCAGTCGTCGGGGTGGACAGGGGGTAGCCGGGGAGCTGTTTTTT. Its protein is CASSRRGGQGVAGELFF.

This clonotype was counted between two and nine times. The rearrangement joins TRBV11-2 to TRBJ2-3; D might be TRBD1 (5 bases). This CDR3 has 17 residues. V was pared by 0 bases and J by 1 base, with 14 bases between. Germline V lookup: CDR1 SGHAT, CDR2 FQNNGV. In DNA, the CDR3 is TGTGCCAGCAGCTTAGATCAGGGCGTAAAGCGCACAGATACGCAGTATTTT. Amino acids: CASSLDQGVKRTDTQYF.

This clonotype has only a few counts. The chain uses TRBV5-1 and TRBJ1-1, with a weak D call TRBD1 (6 bases). This CDR3 contains 14 residues. The germline V and J ends were trimmed by 3 bases and 3 bases, with 12 bases remaining between them. CDR1 and CDR2 (germline): SGHRS, YFSETQ. The CDR3 DNA reads as TGCGCCAGCAGCTCACAGGGAGGGGACACTGAAGCTTTCTTT. Its protein product is CASSSQGGDTEAFF.

The table lists this clonotype with a few counts. In DNA, the CDR3 is TGTGCCAGCAGTTACTCCCCAAACTTAAATTCACCCCTCCACTTT. It codes for CASSYSPNLNSPLHF. The genes are TRBV6-5 and TRBJ1-6; D is unclear. Germline CDR1 MNHEY, CDR2 SVGAGI. The CDR3 runs to 15 residues. V was cut by 0 bases and J by 7 bases, with 10 bases left in between.

Only a few counts were recorded for this clonotype. J is TRBJ2-1 and V is TRBV7-2; 13 bases agree with TRBD2. The CDR3 runs 18 residues. V shed 2 bases and J 1 base; nucleotides not matched to a gene: 5. CDR1 and CDR2 from the germline V gene are SGHTA and FQGNSA. CDR3 sequence: CASSLFTSGGVSYNEQFF. The CDR3 region has the DNA TGTGCCAGCAGCTTATTTACTAGCGGGGGGGTATCCTACAATGAGCAGTTCTTC.

This clonotype was seen at least ten times. This chain connects TRBV10-2 to TRBJ1-5; D not resolved. Trimming removed 2 bases from V and 4 bases from J, with 6 bases in between. The CDR3 totals 13 residues. Germline V gene lookup returns CDR1 WSHSY and CDR2 SAAADI. This CDR3 reads CASSENSNQPQHF. The DNA for the CDR3 is TGCGCCAGCAGTGAGAACTCTAATCAGCCCCAGCATTTT.

The chain employs TRBV19 and TRBJ2-1, with TRBD1 as a possible D gene (5 bases). Germline V gives CDR1 LNHDA, CDR2 SQIVND (reference sequence). The CDR3 runs 12 residues. Trimming took 6 bases from V and 8 from J, leaving 11 bases between them. As DNA, the CDR3 is TGTGCCAGTAGCCCAGGGTACTATGAGCAGTTCTTC. This encodes CASSPGYYEQFF.

This clonotype showed up many times. The rearrangement links TRBV19 to TRBJ1-6; D remains unclear. V was trimmed by 6 bases and J by 6 bases, leaving 18 bases between them. The CDR3 totals 16 residues. CDR1 LNHDA and CDR2 SQIVND come from the germline V gene (reference sequence). This chain's CDR3 is CASSPLGGLPNSPLHF. In DNA, the CDR3 is TGTGCCAGTAGCCCATTGGGAGGACTACCTAATTCACCCCTCCACTTT.

A few counts support this clonotype. The J gene is TRBJ2-1, the V gene TRBV7-7; weak D call: TRBD2 (6 bases). CDR3 length equals 15 residues. V was cut by 3 bases and J by 5 bases, with 14 bases left in between. Germline V lookup: CDR1 SSHAT, CDR2 FNYEAQ (reference sequence). CDR3 protein: CASSFGSGPHNEQFF. CDR3 in DNA: TGTGCCAGCAGCTTCGGGAGCGGGCCACACAATGAGCAGTTCTTC.

This sequence joins TRBV5-1 and TRBJ2-5, with D possibly being TRBD1 or TRBD2 (6 bases each). The CDR3 sequence is 18 residues long. Trimming cost V 4 bases and J 1 base, with 23 bases left between them. Germline loops: CDR1 SGHRS, CDR2 YFSETQ. This CDR3 is CASSLRRGAEDFQETQYF. The CDR3 region has the DNA TGCGCCAGCAGCCTTCGTAGGGGGGCCGAAGACTTCCAAGAGACCCAGTACTTC.

This clonotype has ten or more counts. The chain combines TRBV12-3 or TRBV12-4 with TRBJ2-5; perhaps TRBD2 as D (6 bases). The CDR3 is 13 amino acids. The V gene lost 3 bases and the J gene lost 4 bases, with 9 bases spanning the gap. CDR3 region: CASSFRGVETQYF. CDR3 nucleotide sequence: TGTGCCAGCAGTTTTCGCGGGGTAGAGACCCAGTACTTC.

The rearrangement joins TRBV10-3 to TRBJ2-2; no clear D. CDR1 is ENHRY, CDR2 SYGVKD, per germline. This CDR3 region has 16 residues. Trimming took off 2 bases at V and 5 bases at J, with 15 bases between the two ends. The CDR3 coding sequence is TGTGCCATCAGTGAGCTTGGTGTCCGATCGACCGGGGAGCTGTTTTTT. Translating gives CAISELGVRSTGELFF.